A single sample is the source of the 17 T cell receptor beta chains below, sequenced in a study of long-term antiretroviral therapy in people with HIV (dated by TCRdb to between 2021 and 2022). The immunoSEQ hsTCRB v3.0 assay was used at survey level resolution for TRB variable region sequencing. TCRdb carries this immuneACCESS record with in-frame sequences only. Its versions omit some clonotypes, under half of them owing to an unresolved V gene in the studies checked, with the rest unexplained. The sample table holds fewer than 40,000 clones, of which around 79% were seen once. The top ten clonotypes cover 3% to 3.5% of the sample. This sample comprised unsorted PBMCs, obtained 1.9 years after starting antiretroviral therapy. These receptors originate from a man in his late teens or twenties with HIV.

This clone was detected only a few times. The CDR3 coding sequence is TGTGCCAGCAGTTACTCGACAGGGGAAAGCTCCTACGAGCAGTACTTC. This codes for CASSYSTGESSYEQYF. This chain joins TRBV6-5 and TRBJ2-7; 8 nucleotides agree with TRBD1. Trimming at V came to 0 bases and at J to 0 bases, leaving 4 bases not matched to a gene. CDR1 and CDR2 from the germline V gene are MNHEY and SVGAGI. The CDR3 contains 16 residues.

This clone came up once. CDR3 sequence reads: CASSPGRVQETQYF. The CDR3 nucleotides are TGTGCCAGCAGCCCAGGGAGGGTCCAAGAGACCCAGTACTTC. The V and J genes are TRBV7-9 and TRBJ2-5, with 7 bases identical to TRBD2. Trimming took 5 bases from V and 1 from J; bases not matched to a gene: 4. The CDR3 length is 14 residues. Germline assignment: CDR1 SEHNR and CDR2 FQNEAQ (reference sequence). The complete variable domain, with remaining parts taken from reference TRBV7-9 and TRBJ2-5, reads DTGVSQNPRHKITKRGQNVTFRCDPISEHNRLYWYRQTLGQGPEFLTYFQNEAQLEKSRLLSDRFSAERPKGSFSTLEIQRTEQGDSAMYLCASSPGRVQETQYFGPGTRLLVL.

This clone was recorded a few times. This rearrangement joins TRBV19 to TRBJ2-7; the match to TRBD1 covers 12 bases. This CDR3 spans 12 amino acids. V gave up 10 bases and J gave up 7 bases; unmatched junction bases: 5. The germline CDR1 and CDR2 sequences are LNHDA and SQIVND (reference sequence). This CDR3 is CATGTGGIEQYF. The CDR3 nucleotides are TGTGCCACCGGGACAGGGGGCATTGAGCAGTACTTC.

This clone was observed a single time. CDR3 protein: CASSSSRQGGQPQHF. In DNA, the CDR3 is TGTGCCAGCAGTTCTTCCCGACAGGGGGGTCAGCCCCAGCATTTT. The chain employs TRBV6-5 and TRBJ1-5, with 9 nucleotides matching TRBD1. This CDR3 spans 15 amino acids. V was pared by 4 bases and J by 6 bases, with 7 bases of the junction left unmatched. Germline V gives CDR1 MNHEY, CDR2 SVGAGI.

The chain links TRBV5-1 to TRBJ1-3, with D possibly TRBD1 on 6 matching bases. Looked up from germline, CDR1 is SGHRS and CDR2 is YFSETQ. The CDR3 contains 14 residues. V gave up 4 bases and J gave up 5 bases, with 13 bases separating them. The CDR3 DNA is TGCGCCAGCAGCCCCGGGGGGGCCAGAAACACCATATATTTT. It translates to CASSPGGARNTIYF.

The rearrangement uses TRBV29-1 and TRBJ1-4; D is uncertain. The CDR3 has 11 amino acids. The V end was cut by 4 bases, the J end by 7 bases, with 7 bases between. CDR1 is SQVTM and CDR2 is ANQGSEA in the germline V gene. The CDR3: CSVVSGEKLFF. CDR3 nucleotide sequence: TGCAGCGTTGTCAGTGGTGAAAAACTGTTTTTT.

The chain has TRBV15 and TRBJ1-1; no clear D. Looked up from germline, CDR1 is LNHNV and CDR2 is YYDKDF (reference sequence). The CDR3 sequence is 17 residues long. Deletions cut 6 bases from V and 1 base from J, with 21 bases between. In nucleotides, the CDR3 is TGTGCCACCAGGAGAAGCAGTGGACGTTTCAAGAACACTGAAGCTTTCTTT. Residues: CATRRSSGRFKNTEAFF. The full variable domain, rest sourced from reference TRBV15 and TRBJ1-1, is DAMVIQNPRYQVTQFGKPVTLSCSQTLNHNVMYWYQQKSSQAPKLLFHYYDKDFNNEADTPDNFQSRRPNTSFCFLDIRSPGLGDTAMYLCATRRSSGRFKNTEAFFGQGTRLTVV.

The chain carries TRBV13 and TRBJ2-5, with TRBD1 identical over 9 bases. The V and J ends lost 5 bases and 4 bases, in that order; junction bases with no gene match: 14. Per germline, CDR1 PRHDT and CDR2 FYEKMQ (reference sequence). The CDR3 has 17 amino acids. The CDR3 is CASSPRKRTGEGETQYF. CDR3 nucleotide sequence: TGTGCCAGCAGCCCTCGTAAGAGGACAGGGGAGGGAGAGACCCAGTACTTC.

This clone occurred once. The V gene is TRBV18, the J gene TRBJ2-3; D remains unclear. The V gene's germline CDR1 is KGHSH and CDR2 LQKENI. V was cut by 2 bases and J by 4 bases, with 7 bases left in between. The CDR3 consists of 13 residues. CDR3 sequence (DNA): TGTGCCAGCTCACCAAATCCCGCAGATACGCAGTATTTT. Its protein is CASSPNPADTQYF.

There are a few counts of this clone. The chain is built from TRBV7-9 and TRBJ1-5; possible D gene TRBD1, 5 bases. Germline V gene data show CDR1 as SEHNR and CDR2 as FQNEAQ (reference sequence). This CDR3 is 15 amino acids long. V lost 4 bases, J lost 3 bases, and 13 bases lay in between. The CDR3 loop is CASSSQDRSNQPQHF. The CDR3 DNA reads TGTGCCAGCAGCTCACAGGACCGCTCCAATCAGCCCCAGCATTTT.

CDR3 bases: TGTGCCAGCATTTTACAGGGGGTATTGGTAAGCGGCTACACCTTC. It is translated as CASILQGVLVSGYTF. V and J are TRBV6-1 and TRBJ1-2, with TRBD1 matching over 8 bases. The germline V gene has CDR1 MNHNS and CDR2 SASEGT. J gave up 8 bases and V 7 bases, and 15 bases lay outside the gene matches. The CDR3 is 15 amino acids.

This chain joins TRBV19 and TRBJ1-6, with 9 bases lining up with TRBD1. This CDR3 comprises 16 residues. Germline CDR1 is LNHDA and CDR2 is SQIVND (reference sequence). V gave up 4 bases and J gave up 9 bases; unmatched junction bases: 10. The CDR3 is CASSTSGTGTPSPLHF. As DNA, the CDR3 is TGTGCCAGTAGTACGTCCGGGACAGGGACTCCTTCACCCCTCCACTTT.

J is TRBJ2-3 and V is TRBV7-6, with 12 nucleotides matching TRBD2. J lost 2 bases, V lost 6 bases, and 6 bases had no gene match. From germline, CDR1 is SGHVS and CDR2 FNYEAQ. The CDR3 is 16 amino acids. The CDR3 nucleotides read TGTGCCAGCAGTTTAACTAGCGGGGGGCCCACAGATACGCAGTATTTT. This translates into CASSLTSGGPTDTQYF. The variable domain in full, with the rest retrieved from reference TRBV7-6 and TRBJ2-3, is GAGVSQSPRYKVTKRGQDVALRCDPISGHVSLYWYRQALGQGPEFLTYFNYEAQQDKSGLPNDRFSAERPEGSISTLTIQRTEQRDSAMYRCASSLTSGGPTDTQYFGPGTRLTVL.

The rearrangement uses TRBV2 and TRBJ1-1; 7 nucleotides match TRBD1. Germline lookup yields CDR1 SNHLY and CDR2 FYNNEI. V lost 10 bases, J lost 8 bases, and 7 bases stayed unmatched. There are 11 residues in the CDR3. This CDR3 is CATLLTGEAFF. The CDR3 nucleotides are TGTGCCACCCTACTGACAGGGGAAGCTTTCTTT.

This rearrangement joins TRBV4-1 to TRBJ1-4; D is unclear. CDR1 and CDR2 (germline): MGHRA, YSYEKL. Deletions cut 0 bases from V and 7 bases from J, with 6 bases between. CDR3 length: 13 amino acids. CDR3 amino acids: CASSQESREKLFF. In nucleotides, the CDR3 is TGCGCCAGCAGCCAAGAATCCCGTGAAAAACTGTTTTTT.

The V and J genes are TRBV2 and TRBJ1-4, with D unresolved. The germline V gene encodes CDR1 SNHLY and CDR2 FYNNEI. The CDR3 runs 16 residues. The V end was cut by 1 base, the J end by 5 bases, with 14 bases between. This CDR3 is CASSEGGSMVNEKLFF. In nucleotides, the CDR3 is TGTGCCAGCAGTGAAGGAGGGTCCATGGTGAATGAAAAACTGTTTTTT.

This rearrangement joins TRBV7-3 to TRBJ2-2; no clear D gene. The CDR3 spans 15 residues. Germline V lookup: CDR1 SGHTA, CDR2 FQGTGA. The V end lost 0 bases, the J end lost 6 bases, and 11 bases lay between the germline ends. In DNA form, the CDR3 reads TGTGCCAGCAGCTTAACGGTTAAGGGCGCCGGGGAGCTGTTTTTT. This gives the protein CASSLTVKGAGELFF. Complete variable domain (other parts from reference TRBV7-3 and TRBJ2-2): GAGVSQTPSNKVTEKGKYVELRCDPISGHTALYWYRQSLGQGPEFLIYFQGTGAADDSGLPNDRFFAVRPEGSVSTLKIQRTERGDSAVYLCASSLTVKGAGELFFGEGSRLTVL.